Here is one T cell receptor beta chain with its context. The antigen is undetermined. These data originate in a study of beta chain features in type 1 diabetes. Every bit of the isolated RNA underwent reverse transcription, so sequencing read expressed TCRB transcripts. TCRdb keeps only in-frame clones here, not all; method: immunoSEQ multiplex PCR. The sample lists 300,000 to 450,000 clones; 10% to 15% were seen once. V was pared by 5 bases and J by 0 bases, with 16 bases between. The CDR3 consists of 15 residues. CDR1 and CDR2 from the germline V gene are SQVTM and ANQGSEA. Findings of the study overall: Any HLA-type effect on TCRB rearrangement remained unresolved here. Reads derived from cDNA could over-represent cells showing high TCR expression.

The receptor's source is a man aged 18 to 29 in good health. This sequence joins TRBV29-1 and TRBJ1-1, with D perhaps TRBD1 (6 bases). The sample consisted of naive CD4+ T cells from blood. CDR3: CSVTKMGHLNTEAFF. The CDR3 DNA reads TGCAGCGTTACTAAGATGGGACACCTGAACACTGAAGCTTTCTTT.